Shown below are 16 T cell receptor beta chains from a single sample sequenced in a study of blood T cell repertoires in COVID-19. Clones were sequenced by immunoSEQ multiplex PCR, and TCRdb holds only the in-frame ones, with some missing. Of approximately 93,000 clones detected, around 89% appear once; the ten largest clones hold over 0.35%. The sequenced sample was peripheral blood. These receptors were obtained from a man aged 55 to 70 with acute or convalescent COVID-19.

The gene calls are TRBV24-1 and TRBJ2-7; 8 bases fit TRBD1. The CDR3 is made up of 14 amino acids. Unmatched junction bases numbered 7, after V lost 4 bases and J lost 6 bases. Germline CDR1 KGHDR, CDR2 SFDVKD. The CDR3 nucleotides read TGTGCCACCAGTGAACCTGGACAGGGTGGCGAGCAGTACTTC. Translated: CATSEPGQGGEQYF.

The chain joins TRBV6-9 to TRBJ2-7, with D possibly being TRBD2 (6 bases). The CDR3 has 20 amino acids. The V gene lost 0 bases and the J gene lost 3 bases, with 27 bases spanning the gap. Germline V gene lookup returns CDR1 MNHGY and CDR2 SVAAGI. The DNA of the CDR3 is TGTGCCAGCAGTTATTCGCATCACATAGCCGGGACTCCGATGGGCTACGAGCAGTACTTC. Its protein product is CASSYSHHIAGTPMGYEQYF.

This clone occurred once. The CDR3 region has the DNA TGCGCCAGCAGCTTGGGGTCGGGGACTGAAGCTTTCTTT. It translates to CASSLGSGTEAFF. This chain connects TRBV5-1 to TRBJ1-1, with no clear D. Trimming stripped 0 bases from V and 5 bases from J, with 8 bases between. Germline values: CDR1 SGHRS, CDR2 YFSETQ. CDR3 length equals 13 residues.

A remark on this clone: Compared with germline, one end of the junction differs, possibly owing to a read error. The chain couples TRBV7-3 to TRBJ2-3; D may be TRBD2 (6 bases). Germline V gene lookup returns CDR1 SGHTA and CDR2 FQGTGA. The CDR3 is made up of 15 amino acids. The CDR3 region is CTSSPGGWNTDTQYF. The CDR3, as DNA: TGTACCAGCAGCCCCGGGGGTTGGAACACAGATACGCAGTATTTT.

The V call is TRBV19, the J call TRBJ2-1; D is uncertain. Germline V gene sequence: CDR1 LNHDA, CDR2 SQIVND (reference sequence). CDR3 length equals 14 residues. The ends were cut back, 3 bases at V and 8 bases at J, with 14 bases in the middle. CDR3 sequence (DNA): TGTGCCAGTAGTATCCGGCTAGTTTCGGATGAGCAGTTCTTC. It encodes CASSIRLVSDEQFF. Complete variable domain (other parts from reference TRBV19 and TRBJ2-1): DGGITQSPKYLFRKEGQNVTLSCEQNLNHDAMYWYRQDPGQGLRLIYYSQIVNDFQKGDIAEGYSVSREKKESFPLTVTSAQKNPTAFYLCASSIRLVSDEQFFGPGTRLTVL.

The rearrangement links TRBV9 to TRBJ2-7; no clear D. This CDR3 has 14 amino acids. Germline V gives CDR1 SGDLS, CDR2 YYNGEE. Deletions cut 0 bases from V and 3 bases from J, with 10 bases between. CDR3 bases: TGTGCCAGCAGCGTAGAAGTCTCAGGCTACGAGCAGTACTTC. It is translated as CASSVEVSGYEQYF.

The V and J genes are TRBV9 and TRBJ2-5, with 16 bases identical to TRBD2. With V trimmed by 0 bases and J by 5 bases, 4 bases remained unmatched. Germline loops: CDR1 SGDLS, CDR2 YYNGEE. This CDR3 is 17 amino acids long. The CDR3 coding sequence is TGTGCCAGCAGCGTAGAGGGACTAGCGGGAGGGCCTGAGACCCAGTACTTC. This translates into CASSVEGLAGGPETQYF.

V gene TRBV5-1 combines with J gene TRBJ2-1; D remains unclear. V was clipped by 2 bases and J by 9 bases, with 9 bases between them. CDR3 length: 12 residues. CDR1 is SGHRS, CDR2 YFSETQ, per germline. This chain's CDR3 is CASSFIGGEQFF. CDR3 nucleotides: TGCGCCAGCAGCTTTATAGGCGGTGAGCAGTTCTTC. Based on the CDR3 plus reference TRBV5-1 and TRBJ2-1, the full variable domain is KAGVTQTPRYLIKTRGQQVTLSCSPISGHRSVSWYQQTPGQGLQFLFEYFSETQRNKGNFPGRFSGRQFSNSRSEMNVSTLELGDSALYLCASSFIGGEQFFGPGTRLTVL.

This clone showed up just once. V usage is TRBV11-3 and J usage is TRBJ2-1; TRBD2 agrees at 7 bases. CDR3 size: 16 residues. Germline CDR1 is SGHNT and CDR2 is YENEEA. V lost 5 bases, J lost 3 bases, and 10 bases stayed unmatched. The CDR3 DNA is TGTGCCAGCAGCGTTCTCACTAGCGCCGGCTACAATGAGCAGTTCTTC. Its protein is CASSVLTSAGYNEQFF.

This clone was recorded a few times. The gene calls are TRBV27 and TRBJ1-2; a weak D match, TRBD1 (6 bases). The V end was cut by 0 bases, the J end by 8 bases, with 13 bases between. In germline, CDR1 is MNHEY, CDR2 SMNVEV (reference sequence). CDR3 size: 14 residues. The CDR3 region has the DNA TGTGCCAGCAGTTTATCGTTGGCGGGGGCCGGCTACACCTTC. The encoded protein is CASSLSLAGAGYTF.

The chain couples TRBV24-1 to TRBJ2-3, with 7 bases that match TRBD2. This CDR3 has 15 amino acids. The trim removed 4 bases at V and 0 bases at J, leaving 3 bases unmatched. Germline loops: CDR1 KGHDR, CDR2 SFDVKD. The CDR3 DNA sequence: TGTGCCACCAGTGAAGGCGGGGGTAGCACAGATACGCAGTATTTT. This encodes CATSEGGGSTDTQYF.

The gene calls are TRBV20-1 and TRBJ1-1; D is uncertain. Germline V gene lookup returns CDR1 DFQATT and CDR2 SNEGSKA (reference sequence). The CDR3 extends over 13 amino acids. Trimming cost V 3 bases and J 1 base, with 9 bases left between them. CDR3 sequence reads: CSASGQENTEAFF. The DNA for the CDR3 is TGCAGTGCTAGTGGGCAGGAGAACACTGAAGCTTTCTTT.

The genes are TRBV14 and TRBJ2-1; no definite D call. Germline CDR1 and CDR2: SGHDN and FVKESK. Trimming shortened V by 1 base and J by 4 bases, and 2 bases separated the two germline ends. There are 12 residues in the CDR3. CDR3 bases: TGTGCCAGCAGCCAAGCTTACAATGAGCAGTTCTTC. The encoded protein is CASSQAYNEQFF.

The chain uses TRBV10-3 and TRBJ1-1; D may be TRBD1 (5 bases). This CDR3 contains 14 residues. V dropped 3 bases and J dropped 1 base, with 9 bases sitting between them. Germline V CDR1 and CDR2: ENHRY, SYGVKD. The CDR3 protein is CAISDRTQNTEAFF. The CDR3 DNA reads as TGTGCCATCAGTGACAGGACACAGAACACTGAAGCTTTCTTT.

The V and J genes are TRBV6-6 and TRBJ1-5, with 9 nucleotides matching TRBD1. Germline assignment: CDR1 MNHNY and CDR2 SVGAGI (reference sequence). The CDR3 runs to 15 residues. Trimming cost V 2 bases and J 7 bases; bases outside gene matches: 6. CDR3 protein: CASSYQTGGVQPQHF. DNA of the CDR3: TGTGCCAGCAGTTACCAAACAGGGGGCGTGCAGCCCCAGCATTTT.

CDR3 in amino acids: CASTWGGSQETQYF. DNA for the CDR3: TGTGCCAGCACTTGGGGGGGGTCCCAAGAGACCCAGTACTTC. V is TRBV28 and J is TRBJ2-5; 7 nucleotides agree with TRBD2. Germline-derived CDR1 and CDR2 are MDHEN and SYDVKM. CDR3 length: 14 residues. V dropped 7 bases and J dropped 1; count of bases not matched to a gene: 6.